This T cell receptor (beta chain) was recorded in a study of blood T cells in healthy people across ages. Combining a sample-barcoded 5' primer with a J-beta primer mix, a second PCR ran for roughly 6 to 12 cycles. In TCRdb, the 5' RACE reads were re-called with MiXCR into one record per CDR3 protein. The data show some 1.5 million distinct CDR3 sequences, with 28% seen just once and roughly 8% held by the top ten. This clonotype came up a few times. The germline CDR1 and CDR2 sequences are DFQATT and SNEGSKA (reference sequence). Trimming cost V 2 bases and J 9 bases; bases outside gene matches: 9. This CDR3 contains 13 residues.

The TCR comes from a woman in her twenties or thirties in good health. This chain connects TRBV20-1 to TRBJ2-7; 8 bases map to TRBD1. Sequenced sample: blood. The CDR3 DNA is TGCAGTGCTAGATCTGGGACAGGATGGGGGCAGTACTTC. Amino acids: CSARSGTGWGQYF.